The clone carrying this TCR beta chain was seen once. Its antigen is as yet unknown. CDR1 and CDR2 from the germline V gene are MNHNY and SVGAGI (reference sequence). This CDR3 has 20 residues. With 5 bases clipped from V and 4 bases from J, the junction kept 21 bases outside the gene matches. These data come from a study of T cell responses to AZD1222 COVID-19 vaccine. Libraries were prepared by immunoSEQ multiplex PCR; TCRdb keeps only in-frame clonotypes and omits some of them. There are about 150,000 clones in the sample; roughly nine tenths occur only once, and 5.5% lies in the top ten. Regarding the study as a whole: Recipients of AZD1222 seropositive at baseline numbered only 5 to 7. Within unmutated variant regions lay the reported targets of nearly half of spike-specific TCRs. Donor demographics were predominantly white British with a female majority; clonal diversity may be underestimated.

Sequenced material: peripheral blood, taken on day 0 of MenACWY control vaccination. The V call is TRBV6-6, the J call TRBJ1-5, with 9 nucleotides matching TRBD1. The sequence derives from an adult in good health. The chain's CDR3 is CASSHRVRGTGSGANQPQHF. Here the CDR3 DNA reads TGTGCCAGCAGTCACAGGGTTCGAGGGACAGGGAGCGGAGCAAATCAGCCCCAGCATTTT.